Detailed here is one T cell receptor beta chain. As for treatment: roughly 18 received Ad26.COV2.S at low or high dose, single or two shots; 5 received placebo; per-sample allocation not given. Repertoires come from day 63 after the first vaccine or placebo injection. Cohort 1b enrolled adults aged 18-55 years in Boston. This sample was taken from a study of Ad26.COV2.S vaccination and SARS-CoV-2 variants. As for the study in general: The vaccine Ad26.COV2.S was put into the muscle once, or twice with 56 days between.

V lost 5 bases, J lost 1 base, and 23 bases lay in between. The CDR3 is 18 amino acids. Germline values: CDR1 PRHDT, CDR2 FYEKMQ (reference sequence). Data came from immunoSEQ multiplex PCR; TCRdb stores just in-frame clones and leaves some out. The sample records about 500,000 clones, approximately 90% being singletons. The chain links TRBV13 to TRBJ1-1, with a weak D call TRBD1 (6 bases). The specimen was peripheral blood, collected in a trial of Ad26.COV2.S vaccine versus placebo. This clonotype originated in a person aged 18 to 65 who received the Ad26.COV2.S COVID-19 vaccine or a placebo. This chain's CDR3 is CASSRTSKTGHQNTEAFF. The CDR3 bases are TGTGCCAGCAGCCGTACCAGCAAGACAGGACATCAGAACACTGAAGCTTTCTTT. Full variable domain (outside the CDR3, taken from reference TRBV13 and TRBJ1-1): AAGVIQSPRHLIKEKRETATLKCYPIPRHDTVYWYQQGPGQDPQFLISFYEKMQSDKGSIPDRFSAQQFSDYHSELNMSSLELGDSALYFCASSRTSKTGHQNTEAFFGQGTRLTVV.